Listed below are T cell receptor beta chains from one sample, sequenced in a study of graft-versus-host responses after intestinal transplantation. Antigen specificity for these receptors is unknown. Clones were sequenced by immunoSEQ multiplex PCR, and TCRdb holds only the in-frame ones, with some missing. The sample shows over 45,000 clones, about 94% of them seen only once. Specimen: unstimulated CD4+ T cells sorted from spleen or lymph node cells, collected before transplant. The origin of the receptors is a human donor who was the organ donor for an intestinal transplant. The CDR3 runs from the conserved cysteine through the conserved F or W. The D gene is left open where the match is weak. Clone size is stated in some rows and not others, as once, few, many or a class when expanded.

J: TRBJ2-7; size: NA; D: TRBD2; V: TRBV27; DNA: TGTGCCAGCAGTCCCCTACCCTGGACTAGCGGGACCTCCTACGAGCAGTACTTC; CDR3: CASSPLPWTSGTSYEQYF
J: TRBJ2-1; size: NA; D: NA; V: TRBV7-3; DNA: TGTGCCAGCAGCTTCCTCTCCTACAATGAGCAGTTCTTC; CDR3: CASSFLSYNEQFF
J: TRBJ1-1; size: NA; D: TRBD1; V: TRBV29-1; DNA: TGCAGCGTTGATGGCAGGGGGGGGACTGAAGCTTTCTTT; CDR3: CSVDGRGGTEAFF
J: TRBJ2-4; size: NA; D: NA; V: TRBV4-2; DNA: TGTGCCAGCAGCCAAGAAGGGACAGCCAAAAACATTCAGTACTTC; CDR3: CASSQEGTAKNIQYF
J: TRBJ2-4; size: NA; D: TRBD1; V: TRBV19; DNA: TGTGCCAGTAGCCCAGGGGGCGCAATGCCCGGGTCAGCCAAAAACATTCAGTACTTC; CDR3: CASSPGGAMPGSAKNIQYF
J: TRBJ1-2; size: NA; D: NA; V: TRBV7-3; DNA: TGTGCCAGCAGCCCCGCCCCCGGGACCTTCTATTTC; CDR3: CASSPAPGTFYF
J: TRBJ2-1; size: once; D: TRBD2; V: TRBV5-1; DNA: TGCGCCAGCAGCTTGCGGCGACTAGCGGGGTTAAGCTCCTACAATGAGCAGTTCTTC; CDR3: CASSLRRLAGLSSYNEQFF
J: TRBJ1-4; size: NA; D: NA; V: TRBV5-5; DNA: TGTGCCAGCAACATCGGGCCCAACGAAAAACTGTTTTTT; CDR3: CASNIGPNEKLFF
J: TRBJ2-4; size: NA; D: TRBD1; V: TRBV27; DNA: TGTGCCAGCAGTCCGTCGGACAGGGGAGCCAAAAACATTCAGTACTTC; CDR3: CASSPSDRGAKNIQYF
J: TRBJ2-7; size: once; D: NA; V: TRBV2; DNA: TGTGCCAGCACCCGAGAGAGGGGGCAGTACTTC; CDR3: CASTRERGQYF
J: TRBJ2-7; size: NA; D: NA; V: TRBV21-1; DNA: TGTGCCAGCAGCGAGACGACAGGTTCGCCCTACGAGCAGTACTTC; CDR3: CASSETTGSPYEQYF
J: TRBJ1-5; size: NA; D: TRBD1; V: TRBV5-1; DNA: TGCGCCAGCAGCCAGACAGGGGAGAATCAGCCCCAGCATTTT; CDR3: CASSQTGENQPQHF
J: TRBJ2-6; size: NA; D: NA; V: TRBV9; DNA: TGTGCCAGCAGGAACTCTGGGGCCAACGTCCTGACTTTC; CDR3: CASRNSGANVLTF
J: TRBJ2-4; size: once; D: NA; V: TRBV19; DNA: TGTGCCAGTAGTATCTACAAGGGGAAGAGAAACATTCAGTACTTC; CDR3: CASSIYKGKRNIQYF
J: TRBJ2-3; size: NA; D: TRBD1; V: TRBV5-1; DNA: TGCGCCAGCAGCTTCCGGACAGGGGGCGGCTGGGTCACAGATACGCAGTATTTT; CDR3: CASSFRTGGGWVTDTQYF